This T cell receptor beta chain was obtained from a study of blood T cell repertoires in COVID-19. Turning to the study itself: Italy, Spain and the United States were the sources of the convalescent and acute COVID-19 samples.

Each participant's cohort was designated according to participant-reported clinical history. Trimming shortened V by 6 bases and J by 5 bases, and 16 bases separated the two germline ends. CDR1 and CDR2 from the germline V gene are MGHDK and SYGVNS. This CDR3 is 15 amino acids long. The protocol was immunoSEQ multiplex PCR, while the TCRdb copy is restricted to in-frame clones and leaves out a portion. This table has some 170,000 clones, roughly 87% appearing once. The sequence was obtained from a human donor with acute COVID-19. The donor label of this sample is uncertain. The chain couples TRBV25-1 to TRBJ1-4, with D perhaps matching TRBD1 (5 bases). Sequenced sample: PBMCs or T cells enriched from blood (not recorded which). CDR3 coding DNA: TGTGCCAGCAGAGAACCCGCCGGGGGGAATGAAAAACTGTTTTTT. Translated: CASREPAGGNEKLFF.